These 14 T cell receptor beta chains share one sample of origin, sequenced in a study of T cells in Graves' hyperthyroidism and ophthalmopathy (dated by TCRdb to the late 2010s). To prepare the library, multiplex PCR was applied. Sequencer: Illumina HiSeq 2000. Amplification of TCR beta CDR3 regions was carried out from RNA transcripts. A first-round RT-PCR of the TCR CDR3 used the HTBI primer set with the Qiagen OneStep RT-PCR kit. TCRdb handled the public reads itself, with Q25 trimming in fastp and clone calling in MiXCR, and kept productive beta chains. One record per CDR3 amino acid sequence lists the most common genes and DNA. Counted in this sample were approximately 380,000 distinct CDR3 sequences; 19% of them appeared once. 3.7% of the sample rests with the top ten. Sequenced: blood. These receptors came from a woman between 18 and 29 years old with Graves' hyperthyroidism.

The chain carries TRBV11-3 and TRBJ2-2; 10 nucleotides line up with TRBD1. The ends lost 4 bases at V and 5 bases at J; junction bases unmatched: 4. The V gene's germline CDR1 is SGHNT and CDR2 YENEEA. The CDR3 covers 15 residues. This CDR3 reads CASSYGTGETGELFF. In DNA form, the CDR3 reads TGTGCCAGCAGCTACGGGACAGGGGAGACCGGGGAGCTGTTTTTT.

There are many counts of this clonotype. V gene TRBV4-1 combines with J gene TRBJ2-7; 9 bases are a match to TRBD1. The ends lost 3 bases at V and 7 bases at J; junction bases unmatched: 4. There are 13 residues in the CDR3. Germline assignment: CDR1 MGHRA and CDR2 YSYEKL. Here the CDR3 reads CASSQGQGGEQYF. The CDR3 DNA follows: TGCGCCAGCAGCCAGGGACAGGGCGGGGAGCAGTACTTC.

This chain links TRBV5-1 with TRBJ1-2; D may be TRBD1 (5 bases). Trimming shortened V by 2 bases and J by 7 bases, and 15 bases separated the two germline ends. The germline gives CDR1 SGHRS, CDR2 YFSETQ. CDR3 size: 14 residues. The CDR3 DNA follows: TGCGCCAGCAGCTTCGGCAGGGAGGGCCGTGGCTACACCTTC. Translating gives CASSFGREGRGYTF.

This clonotype came up many times. V is TRBV9 and J is TRBJ1-2; unclear D gene. Trimming cost V 0 bases and J 2 bases, with 17 bases left between them. The length of the CDR3 is 17 residues. CDR1 is SGDLS and CDR2 is YYNGEE in the germline V gene. As DNA, the CDR3 is TGTGCCAGCAGCGTAGCCCGAGGATCAGGTAGAAACTATGGCTACACCTTC. This translates into CASSVARGSGRNYGYTF.

This clonotype was recorded a few times. A read error may produce the germline difference seen at one junction end. The chain joins TRBV3-1 to TRBJ1-2; D is possibly TRBD1 (5 bases). The CDR3 loop spans 14 amino acids. Germline V lookup: CDR1 LGHDT, CDR2 YNNKEL (reference sequence). CDR3 nucleotide sequence: TGTGCCAGCAGCCCTATTAGAACGACAGAATCCAAACTATTC. Encoded protein: CASSPIRTTESKLF.

Many counts were recorded for this clonotype. The J gene is TRBJ1-1, the V gene TRBV5-1; D might be TRBD1 (5 bases). Trimming shortened V by 1 base and J by 5 bases, and 18 bases separated the two germline ends. The CDR3 sequence is 16 residues long. The germline V gene has CDR1 SGHRS and CDR2 YFSETQ. The CDR3 sequence: CASSLRITGSGTEAFF. The CDR3 region has the DNA TGCGCCAGCAGCTTGAGGATAACAGGAAGTGGGACTGAAGCTTTCTTT.

This clonotype was picked up many times. V and J are TRBV5-1 and TRBJ2-2; D remains unclear. The CDR3 is 14 residues long. CDR1 and CDR2 (germline): SGHRS, YFSETQ. The V and J ends lost 0 bases and 7 bases respectively, with 10 bases between them. CDR3 in amino acids: CASSLGPLGGELFF. The CDR3 DNA follows: TGCGCCAGCAGCTTGGGTCCCTTAGGCGGGGAGCTGTTTTTT.

This clonotype was seen more than once but under ten times. V and J are TRBV6-2 or TRBV6-3 and TRBJ2-7; TRBD2 matches at 7 bases. Germline lookup yields CDR1 MNHEY and CDR2 SVGEGT. V lost 4 bases, J lost 2 bases, and 2 bases stayed unmatched. The CDR3 extends over 13 amino acids. CDR3 region: CASSLRETYEQYF. The CDR3 bases are TGTGCCAGCAGTTTGCGGGAGACCTACGAGCAGTACTTC.

This clonotype was picked up many times. The chain links TRBV7-2 to TRBJ1-2; D remains ambiguous. Germline CDR1 SGHTA, CDR2 FQGNSA. The CDR3 is 12 amino acids. Trimming cost V 1 base and J 6 bases, with 6 bases left between them. The CDR3 spells CASSLVRDGYTF. CDR3 in DNA: TGTGCCAGCAGCTTAGTTCGTGATGGCTACACCTTC. Full variable domain (remainder filled in from reference TRBV7-2 and TRBJ1-2): GAGVSQSPSNKVTEKGKDVELRCDPISGHTALYWYRQSLGQGLEFLIYFQGNSAPDKSGLPSDRFSAERTGGSVSTLTIQRTQQEDSAVYLCASSLVRDGYTFGSGTRLTVV.

In this sample, this clonotype turned up many times. The genes are TRBV19 and TRBJ2-2; possibly TRBD1 for D (6 bases). The CDR3 runs to 15 residues. With 6 bases removed from V and 1 base from J, the gap between germline ends came to 12 bases. From germline, CDR1 is LNHDA and CDR2 SQIVND (reference sequence). The CDR3 region has the DNA TGTGCCAGTAGGGGGGCGCTCCTGAACACCGGGGAGCTGTTTTTT. This translates into CASRGALLNTGELFF.

The chain links TRBV5-1 to TRBJ2-5; TRBD1 matches at 8 bases. Germline CDR1 and CDR2: SGHRS and YFSETQ. J gave up 1 base and V 3 bases, and 11 bases lay outside the gene matches. This CDR3 comprises 17 residues. The DNA of the CDR3 is TGCGCCAGCAGCTGGTCAGCCCTAGACAGGGGCCAAGAGACCCAGTACTTC. Protein product: CASSWSALDRGQETQYF.

CDR3 sequence (DNA): TGTGCCAGCAGCCAAGAAACGGACAGCTTCTATGGCTACACCTTC. Its translation: CASSQETDSFYGYTF. V gene TRBV4-2 combines with J gene TRBJ1-2, with TRBD1 as a possible D gene (6 bases). V was cut by 0 bases and J by 4 bases, with 12 bases left in between. CDR1 is LGHNA, CDR2 YNFKEQ, per germline. The CDR3 covers 15 residues.

This clonotype was recorded many times. This chain connects TRBV7-2 to TRBJ1-1, with no clear D. Trimming stripped 1 base from V and 11 bases from J, with 11 bases between. The CDR3 has 12 amino acids. CDR1 is SGHTA, CDR2 FQGNSA, per germline. The DNA for the CDR3 is TGTGCCAGCAGCTTAGATTGGGTGGGGGCTTTCTTT. This gives the protein CASSLDWVGAFF.

This clonotype showed up many times. The genes are TRBV7-9 and TRBJ2-7; D possibly uses TRBD1 or TRBD2 (5 bases each). The germline V gene has CDR1 SEHNR and CDR2 FQNEAQ (reference sequence). V lost 10 bases and J lost 8, with 18 bases in between. The CDR3 runs to 12 residues. DNA for the CDR3: TGTGCCATCGGACCTTTCCCGGGACAGCAGTACTTC. Amino acids: CAIGPFPGQQYF.